Below are 13 T cell receptor beta chains sequenced from a single sample in a study of cytotoxic CD8 clonotypes in ibrutinib-treated CLL (dated by TCRdb to the early 2020s). The time point label here, explained by the study, means: progressive disease on ibrutinib. The library was built by means of the immunoSEQ multiplex PCR assay. TCRdb took over this immuneACCESS table, retaining in-frame rearrangements with V and J assigned. Such tables are incomplete; in checked studies, under half of the missing clones stem from an unresolved V gene, and the remainder is unexplained. In this sample the table shows 150,000 to 200,000 clones, about 88% of which occur a single time. Of the sample, about 2.9% is held by the ten largest clones. The sample in question was PBMCs, obtained at disease progression, from a patient treated with ibrutinib. The source is a human donor with chronic lymphocytic leukemia.

V and J are TRBV27 and TRBJ2-2; D possibly matches TRBD1 or TRBD2 (5 bases each). This CDR3 comprises 16 residues. CDR1 MNHEY and CDR2 SMNVEV come from the germline V gene (reference sequence). The ends were cut back, 8 bases at V and 7 bases at J, with 23 bases in the middle. CDR3 coding DNA: TGTGCCAGCCTCTCGTCCTCCGGAGCGAGGGGCGGGGAGCTGTTTTTT. It codes for CASLSSSGARGGELFF.

A few counts support this clone. Other DNA sequences in the same sample also yield this CDR3. The genes are TRBV30 and TRBJ1-1; D is undetermined. Germline V CDR1 and CDR2: GTSNPN, SVGIG (reference sequence). Trimming shortened V by 0 bases and J by 4 bases, and 6 bases separated the two germline ends. CDR3 length: 12 amino acids. The CDR3 coding sequence is TGTGCCTGGAGTGTTAGTGGCACTGAAGCTTTCTTT. Protein: CAWSVSGTEAFF.

This sequence joins TRBV7-9 and TRBJ1-4, with D unclear. The germline V gene encodes CDR1 SEHNR and CDR2 FQNEAQ (reference sequence). Deletions cut 3 bases from V and 3 bases from J, with 14 bases between. The CDR3 spans 16 residues. The CDR3 DNA reads as TGTGCCAGCAGCTTGCAAGGGTTGTCGGCTAATGAAAAACTGTTTTTT. Amino acids: CASSLQGLSANEKLFF.

This chain uses TRBV5-1 with TRBJ2-1, with 11 bases matching TRBD2. CDR1 and CDR2 (germline): SGHRS, YFSETQ. V lost 5 bases, J lost 4 bases, and 5 bases stayed unmatched. The CDR3 contains 15 residues. The CDR3 sequence is CASRPGTSGYNEQFF. The CDR3 nucleotides read TGCGCCAGCAGACCCGGGACTAGCGGATACAATGAGCAGTTCTTC.

This clone was detected only once. The J gene is TRBJ1-5, the V gene TRBV7-8; D not certain. Germline loops: CDR1 SGHVS, CDR2 FQNEAQ. The CDR3 sequence is 16 residues long. With 1 base removed from V and 0 bases from J, the gap between germline ends came to 10 bases. This CDR3 is CASSLGAGLSNQPQHF. The DNA of the CDR3 is TGTGCCAGCAGCTTAGGGGCAGGACTTAGCAATCAGCCCCAGCATTTT.

The chain employs TRBV30 and TRBJ1-2, with 8 bases matching TRBD1. The ends lost 1 base at V and 7 bases at J; junction bases unmatched: 8. Looked up from germline, CDR1 is GTSNPN and CDR2 is SVGIG (reference sequence). The CDR3 is made up of 14 amino acids. CDR3 DNA: TGTGCCTGGAGTGCCTCACAGGGGGTGTCTGGCTACACCTTC. As protein: CAWSASQGVSGYTF. Based on the CDR3 plus reference TRBV30 and TRBJ1-2, the full variable domain is SQTIHQWPATLVQPVGSPLSLECTVEGTSNPNLYWYRQAAGRGLQLLFYSVGIGQISSEVPQNLSASRPQDRQFILSSKKLLLSDSGFYLCAWSASQGVSGYTFGSGTRLTVV.

This chain uses TRBV7-2 with TRBJ2-2; TRBD2 aligns across 7 bases. Germline values: CDR1 SGHTA, CDR2 FQGNSA. With V trimmed by 1 base and J by 1 base, 3 bases remained unmatched. There are 16 residues in the CDR3. In DNA form, the CDR3 reads TGTGCCAGCAGCTTAGATCCTAGCGGGAACACCGGGGAGCTGTTTTTT. Protein product: CASSLDPSGNTGELFF.

CDR3 in DNA: TGCGCCAGCAGCTTGGGAGTACTAGCCAAAAACATTCAGTACTTC. Amino acid sequence: CASSLGVLAKNIQYF. The V call is TRBV5-1, the J call TRBJ2-4; D unresolved. Germline CDR1 is SGHRS and CDR2 is YFSETQ. V lost 0 bases, J lost 0 bases, and 7 bases lay in between. The CDR3 spans 15 residues.

The chain links TRBV4-1 to TRBJ2-7; unclear D gene. CDR3 length equals 13 residues. V was cut by 3 bases and J by 4 bases, with 10 bases left in between. Germline assignment: CDR1 MGHRA and CDR2 YSYEKL. This chain's CDR3 is CASSQARSYEQYF. CDR3 sequence (DNA): TGCGCCAGCAGCCAGGCTCGATCGTACGAGCAGTACTTC.

This rearrangement joins TRBV4-3 to TRBJ2-1, with D perhaps TRBD1 (5 bases). Looked up from germline, CDR1 is LGHNA and CDR2 is YSLEER. The CDR3 covers 14 residues. V shed 3 bases and J shed 0 bases, with 6 bases lying between them. CDR3 sequence reads: CASSQDTSYNEQFF. As DNA, the CDR3 is TGCGCCAGCAGCCAGGACACCTCCTACAATGAGCAGTTCTTC.

This clone was detected once. This chain connects TRBV6-5 to TRBJ2-7; no firm D call. V gave up 2 bases and J gave up 7 bases, with 12 bases separating them. The germline V gene encodes CDR1 MNHEY and CDR2 SVGAGI. The CDR3 spans 13 residues. The CDR3: CASSYPPFREQYF. The CDR3 nucleotides read TGTGCCAGCAGTTACCCTCCGTTCAGAGAGCAGTACTTC.

This chain links TRBV28 with TRBJ1-1; D ambiguous. Trimming cost V 6 bases and J 4 bases, with 18 bases left between them. The CDR3 loop spans 15 amino acids. Germline CDR1 is MDHEN and CDR2 is SYDVKM. The DNA for the CDR3 is TGTGCCAGCAGCCCGATCGACGGTCCTCGCACTGAAGCTTTCTTT. It encodes CASSPIDGPRTEAFF.

The chain joins TRBV19 to TRBJ2-7, with 14 bases identical to TRBD2. Germline loops: CDR1 LNHDA, CDR2 SQIVND (reference sequence). The CDR3 covers 17 residues. The ends lost 4 bases at V and 2 bases at J; junction bases unmatched: 7. The CDR3 spells CASSTEPGLAGAYEQYF. The CDR3 nucleotides are TGTGCCAGTAGTACCGAACCGGGACTAGCGGGGGCCTACGAGCAGTACTTC.